This section outlines one T cell receptor beta chain sequence together with its context. The CDR3 runs to 14 residues. V dropped 5 bases and J dropped 5 bases, with 13 bases sitting between them. Per the germline V gene, CDR1 is GTSNPN and CDR2 is SVGIG (reference sequence). The data are from a study of cytomegalovirus exposure and HLA in healthy donors. PCR amplification relied on 60 Vbeta primers (plus 13 Jbeta primers). The protocol was immunoSEQ multiplex PCR, while the TCRdb copy is restricted to in-frame clones and leaves out a portion. The sample has approximately 160,000 clones, around 80% seen once.

The chain couples TRBV30 to TRBJ1-6, with D unclear. The sample consisted of PBMCs. This TCR was sampled from a man aged 25-45 years in good health and CMV-seropositive. The CDR3 reads CAWRASRDNSPLHF. In DNA, the CDR3 is TGTGCCTGGCGGGCCTCGAGGGATAATTCACCCCTCCACTTT.